This T cell receptor beta chain was sequenced during a study of blood T cell repertoires in COVID-19. Turning to the study itself: The United States, Italy and Spain provided the acute and convalescent COVID-19 samples. PBMCs, B-cell-depleted T cells, or T cells provided the cDNA or gDNA that made up the material.

The CDR3 totals 14 residues. V lost 4 bases and J lost 9; bases outside the gene matches: 7. Germline CDR1 SGHTA, CDR2 FQGTGA. Per the original data handling: Amplification from reference gene primers served as the basis for estimated nucleated cell counts. Produced via immunoSEQ multiplex PCR; TCRdb's table is partial and in-frame only. V and J calls and clone size are copied from that table; D and trimming were computed from the DNA. The sample has over 250,000 clones; about 87% are singletons. The specimen sequenced was peripheral blood. This rearrangement joins TRBV7-3 to TRBJ2-1, with 9 nucleotides matching TRBD1. This receptor was obtained from a man between 60 and 75 years old who had recovered from COVID-19. For the CDR3, the DNA is TGTGCCAGCAGCTGGGGTGGGACAGGGAGTGAGCAGTTCTTC. This sequence encodes CASSWGGTGSEQFF.